This T cell receptor beta chain derives from a study of immune cell composition in non-small cell lung cancer. Study findings and constraints: No significant correlation existed between pack-years smoked and tumour clonality. Approximately 79% of squamous and about 30% of adenocarcinoma cases had tumour-associated clones >0.5%. Top 10 clone scores and clonality were higher in squamous than adenocarcinoma.

Template was genomic DNA from frozen, unsorted single-cell suspensions. This clone was recorded a few times. Its antigen remains unidentified. V lost 5 bases to trimming and J lost 4 bases; unmatched junction nucleotides: 4. Germline V gene lookup returns CDR1 SGHTA and CDR2 FQGNSA. The length of the CDR3 is 14 residues. Profiling relied on immunoSEQ multiplex PCR, and the TCRdb table lists in-frame clones only, not all of them. Of roughly 14,000 clones listed, about 69% are singletons. The material sequenced was lung tumor tissue. The chain has TRBV7-2 and TRBJ1-2, with 10 bases aligning to TRBD1. The receptor's source is a human donor with non-small cell lung cancer. The CDR3 sequence is CASSRRDRGYGYTF. The DNA of the CDR3 is TGTGCCAGCAGCCGCCGGGACAGGGGCTATGGCTACACCTTC.